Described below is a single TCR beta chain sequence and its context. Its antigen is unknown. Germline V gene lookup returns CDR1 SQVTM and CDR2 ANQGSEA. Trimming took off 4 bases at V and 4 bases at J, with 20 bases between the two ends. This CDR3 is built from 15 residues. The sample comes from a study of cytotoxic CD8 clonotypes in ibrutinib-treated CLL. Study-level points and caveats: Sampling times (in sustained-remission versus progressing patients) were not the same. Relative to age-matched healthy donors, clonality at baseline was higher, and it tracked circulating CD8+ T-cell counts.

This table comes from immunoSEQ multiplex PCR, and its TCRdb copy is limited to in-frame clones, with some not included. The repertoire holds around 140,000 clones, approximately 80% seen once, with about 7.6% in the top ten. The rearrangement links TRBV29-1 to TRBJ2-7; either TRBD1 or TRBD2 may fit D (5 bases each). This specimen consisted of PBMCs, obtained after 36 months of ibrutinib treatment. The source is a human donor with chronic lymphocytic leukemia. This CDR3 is CSVGGGSWSSYEQYF. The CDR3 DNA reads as TGCAGCGTTGGGGGCGGGTCCTGGTCCTCATACGAGCAGTACTTC.